The clone carrying this TCR beta chain appeared a few times. Antigen unknown. This sample was taken from a study of beta chain features in type 1 diabetes. As every portion of the isolated RNA was reverse transcribed, the sequencing read expressed TCRB transcripts. Several million reads per sample on average were obtained from naive, central memory and regulatory T cell samples. Clones were sequenced by immunoSEQ multiplex PCR, and TCRdb holds only the in-frame ones, with some missing. The sample holds 250,000 to 350,000 clones, 12% to 15% seen once. The study's findings and limits: PCR might preferentially amplify shorter templates, equally in patients and controls.

The sequence came from a man aged 25 to 45 in good health. Sequencing was performed on central memory CD4+ T cells from blood.

CDR3 in amino acids: CASSGTGGPNGYTF. In nucleotides, the CDR3 is TGTGCCAGCAGTGGGACAGGGGGCCCAAATGGCTACACCTTC. The chain has TRBV2 and TRBJ1-2; 11 bases are a match to TRBD1. J gave up 6 bases and V 4 bases, and 4 bases lay outside the gene matches. CDR3 length: 14 amino acids. CDR1 and CDR2 (germline): SNHLY, FYNNEI.